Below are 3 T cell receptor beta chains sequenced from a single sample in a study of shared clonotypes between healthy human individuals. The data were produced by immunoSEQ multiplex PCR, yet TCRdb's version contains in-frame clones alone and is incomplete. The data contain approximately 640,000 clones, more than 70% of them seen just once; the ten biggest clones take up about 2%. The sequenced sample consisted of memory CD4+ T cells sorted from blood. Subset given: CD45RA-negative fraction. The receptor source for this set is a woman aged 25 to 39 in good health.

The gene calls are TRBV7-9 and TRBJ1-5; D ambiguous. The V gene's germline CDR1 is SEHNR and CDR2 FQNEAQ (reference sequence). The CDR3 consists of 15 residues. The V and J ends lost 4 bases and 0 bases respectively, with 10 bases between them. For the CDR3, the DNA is TGTGCCAGCAGCTACGACACCCTTAGCAATCAGCCCCAGCATTTT. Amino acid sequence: CASSYDTLSNQPQHF.

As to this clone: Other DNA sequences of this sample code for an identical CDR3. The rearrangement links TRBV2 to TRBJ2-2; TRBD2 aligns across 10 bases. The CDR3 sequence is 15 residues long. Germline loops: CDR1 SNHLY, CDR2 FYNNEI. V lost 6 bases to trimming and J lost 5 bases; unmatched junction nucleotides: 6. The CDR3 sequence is CASSASGRGTGELFF. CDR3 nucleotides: TGTGCCAGCAGCGCTAGCGGGAGAGGTACCGGGGAGCTGTTTTTT.

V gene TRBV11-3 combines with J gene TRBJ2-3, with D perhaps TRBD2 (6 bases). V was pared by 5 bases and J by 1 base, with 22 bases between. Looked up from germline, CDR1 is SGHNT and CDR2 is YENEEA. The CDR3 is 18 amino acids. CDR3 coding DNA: TGTGCCAGCAGCCCCAAGGGTCGGGGATGGGGGGGCACAGATACGCAGTATTTT. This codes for CASSPKGRGWGGTDTQYF.